The next 6 T cell receptor beta chains were all read from a single sample in a study of blood T cell repertoires in COVID-19. Sequencing was performed with immunoSEQ multiplex PCR; in TCRdb, only in-frame clones are kept and a portion is missing. Of about 160,000 clones in the sample, roughly 84% are singletons; the top ten hold around 5%. The source material was peripheral blood. The receptors shown here come from a woman aged 50 to 60 with COVID-19, enrolled during active disease.

This chain connects TRBV19 to TRBJ2-7; 10 bases agree with TRBD2. The CDR3 covers 16 residues. V lost 3 bases to trimming and J lost 3 bases; unmatched junction nucleotides: 8. CDR1 LNHDA and CDR2 SQIVND come from the germline V gene (reference sequence). This chain's CDR3 is CASSIRASGGNYEQYF. The CDR3 coding sequence is TGTGCCAGTAGTATTCGGGCTAGCGGGGGAAACTACGAGCAGTACTTC.

CDR3 residues: CASSYRGTEAFF. The CDR3 nucleotides read TGTGCCAGCAGTTACAGGGGTACTGAAGCTTTCTTT. The chain links TRBV7-9 to TRBJ1-1; the match to TRBD1 covers 7 bases. After removal of 6 bases from V and 5 bases from J, the junction contained 3 bases not matched to a gene. Germline-derived CDR1 and CDR2 are SEHNR and FQNEAQ (reference sequence). This CDR3 spans 12 amino acids.

V and J are TRBV6-5 and TRBJ1-4; no clear D. CDR1 MNHEY and CDR2 SVGAGI come from the germline V gene. V was trimmed by 5 bases and J by 4 bases, leaving 14 bases between them. The CDR3 has 15 amino acids. CDR3 nucleotides: TGTGCCAGCAGTCCCCGTGGGAGGAATAATGAAAAACTGTTTTTT. As protein: CASSPRGRNNEKLFF.

DNA of the CDR3: TGTGCCAGCAAACGGGACTCCTCCGCAGATACGCAGTATTTT. Protein sequence: CASKRDSSADTQYF. This chain joins TRBV7-2 and TRBJ2-3, with D perhaps TRBD2 (6 bases). Trimming cost V 7 bases and J 4 bases, with 15 bases left between them. This CDR3 is built from 14 residues. The germline V gene has CDR1 SGHTA and CDR2 FQGNSA.

V is TRBV4-1 and J is TRBJ1-4; TRBD1 aligns across 7 bases. The CDR3 consists of 17 residues. After removal of 1 base from V and 4 bases from J, the junction contained 9 bases not matched to a gene. Germline-derived CDR1 and CDR2 are MGHRA and YSYEKL. CDR3 sequence: CASSQGPRTGNNEKLFF. CDR3 in DNA: TGCGCCAGCAGCCAAGGACCCAGGACAGGAAATAATGAAAAACTGTTTTTT.

The sample holds a few counts of this clone. The chain uses TRBV29-1 and TRBJ1-2; TRBD1 is a possible D gene (5 bases). The germline V and J ends were trimmed by 3 bases and 3 bases, with 14 bases remaining between them. CDR1 is SQVTM and CDR2 is ANQGSEA in the germline V gene. There are 14 residues in the CDR3. The CDR3 spells CSVDSTGDHYGYTF. CDR3 sequence (DNA): TGCAGCGTTGATTCTACGGGGGATCACTATGGCTACACCTTC.